Following are 8 T cell receptor beta chains from one sample sequenced in a study of T cells expressing NK-cell markers. For each CDR3 protein, TCRdb gives one entry from its re-call of the 5' RACE reads, without DNA. This sample's clone table lists more than 250,000 distinct CDR3 sequences. Material: blood T cells: a sorted CD56 or NKG2C T cell subset, CD4+ or CD8+ T cells, or bulk PBMC T cells (not recorded which). The receptors here all came from a young man in good health.

The chain uses TRBV18 and TRBJ2-4; TCRdb gives TRBD1 as the D gene, but with no DNA this cannot be confirmed. The germline CDR1 and CDR2 sequences are KGHSH and LQKENI. This CDR3 is built from 15 residues. The CDR3 sequence: CASSPGTGAKNIQYF.

CDR3 sequence: CASSQVGTAGYNEQFF. This sequence joins TRBV4-3 and TRBJ2-1; TCRdb selects TRBD2, and the lack of DNA leaves this call unchecked. Germline V gene sequence: CDR1 LGHNA, CDR2 YSLEER. The CDR3 is made up of 16 amino acids.

This chain uses TRBV29-1 with TRBJ1-1; checking the TCRdb D call of TRBD1 is not possible without DNA. This CDR3 spans 12 amino acids. Germline lookup yields CDR1 SQVTM and CDR2 ANQGSEA. CDR3 sequence reads: CSAIDRAIEAFF.

This chain joins TRBV6-2 or TRBV6-3 and TRBJ1-5; the D call from TCRdb, TRBD1, cannot be confirmed without DNA. Germline V gene lookup returns CDR1 MNHEY and CDR2 SVGEGT. The CDR3 contains 14 residues. The CDR3 reads CASTSGVVGQPQHF.

The V call is TRBV6-2 or TRBV6-3, the J call TRBJ2-2. The CDR3 is made up of 11 amino acids. Germline CDR1 MNHEY, CDR2 SVGEGT. CDR3 loop: CASSDGGELFF.

The chain carries TRBV12-3 or TRBV12-4 and TRBJ2-4; TCRdb calls TRBD2, which cannot be checked without DNA. The CDR3 spans 17 residues. Here the CDR3 reads CASSYLSGRWSKNIQYF.

CDR3 loop: CASSPTYSGTYPYEQYF. The chain is built from TRBV7-8 and TRBJ2-7; TCRdb calls TRBD2, which cannot be checked without DNA. Per the germline V gene, CDR1 is SGHVS and CDR2 is FQNEAQ. The CDR3 covers 17 residues.

The rearrangement uses TRBV29-1 and TRBJ2-7; with no DNA, the TCRdb D assignment of TRBD2 cannot be verified. The germline V gene encodes CDR1 SQVTM and CDR2 ANQGSEA. This CDR3 is 13 amino acids long. CDR3 protein: CSVGPAVSYEQYF.